Below, 18 T cell receptor beta chains from the same sample are listed, as sequenced in a study of blood T cell repertoires in COVID-19. Method: immunoSEQ multiplex PCR; TCRdb's copy keeps in-frame clones and lacks some. The table lists 200,000 or so clones, 80% to 85% of them singletons. Sequenced material: peripheral blood. All receptors derive from a woman aged 30 to 39 who had recovered from COVID-19.

The genes are TRBV27 and TRBJ1-4; no clear D gene. Trimming shortened V by 8 bases and J by 8 bases, and 15 bases separated the two germline ends. CDR1 MNHEY and CDR2 SMNVEV come from the germline V gene (reference sequence). The CDR3 covers 13 residues. The CDR3 nucleotides read TGTGCCAGCGCCGGAGTGGCTAGGGAAAAACTGTTTTTT. Its translation is CASAGVAREKLFF.

The genes are TRBV19 and TRBJ1-1, with 7 bases lining up with TRBD1. The J segment lost 4 bases and the V segment lost 4 bases, leaving 9 bases of the junction unmatched. The CDR3 sequence is 15 residues long. The V gene's germline CDR1 is LNHDA and CDR2 SQIVND (reference sequence). CDR3 residues: CASSTTTGAATEAFF. In nucleotides, the CDR3 is TGTGCCAGTAGTACAACTACAGGGGCGGCCACTGAAGCTTTCTTT.

The rearrangement links TRBV4-2 to TRBJ2-7, with 13 bases aligning to TRBD2. The CDR3 is 16 amino acids. Germline assignment: CDR1 LGHNA and CDR2 YNFKEQ. Trimming cost V 1 base and J 4 bases; bases outside gene matches: 4. CDR3 nucleotide sequence: TGTGCCAGCAGCCAAGGCTCGGGACTAGCGGGATACGAGCAGTACTTC. Translated: CASSQGSGLAGYEQYF.

This chain joins TRBV5-1 and TRBJ2-3; possibly TRBD1 for D (5 bases). The CDR3 extends over 15 amino acids. Germline lookup yields CDR1 SGHRS and CDR2 YFSETQ. V shed 0 bases and J shed 6 bases, with 14 bases lying between them. The CDR3 nucleotides are TGCGCCAGCAGCTTGGCACAAAGGGGCCGGGATACGCAGTATTTT. It translates to CASSLAQRGRDTQYF.

CDR3 bases: TGTGCCAGCAGCCAAGATCGGGACAGGGGCTTGGTTGGCTACACCTTC. Its translation is CASSQDRDRGLVGYTF. J is TRBJ1-2 and V is TRBV3-1 (or the pseudogene TRBV3-2), with 10 bases aligning to TRBD1. The germline V gene has CDR1 LGHDT and CDR2 YNNKEL (reference sequence). CDR3 length: 16 residues. With 0 bases clipped from V and 7 bases from J, the junction kept 8 bases outside the gene matches.

V gene TRBV18 combines with J gene TRBJ1-5; weak D call: TRBD1 (5 bases). With 3 bases removed from V and 2 bases from J, the gap between germline ends came to 8 bases. CDR3 size: 14 residues. Per germline, CDR1 KGHSH and CDR2 LQKENI. CDR3 in amino acids: CASSPQGGNQPQHF. The DNA of the CDR3 is TGTGCCAGCTCACCCCAGGGTGGCAATCAGCCCCAGCATTTT.

This rearrangement joins TRBV25-1 to TRBJ2-1; 8 bases are a match to TRBD2. Germline values: CDR1 MGHDK, CDR2 SYGVNS. The V gene end was trimmed by 4 bases and the J gene end by 0 bases; junction bases not matched to a gene: 2. CDR3 length equals 15 residues. This chain's CDR3 is CASSASGSSYNEQFF. The CDR3 DNA follows: TGTGCCAGCAGTGCAAGCGGGAGCTCCTACAATGAGCAGTTCTTC.

V usage is TRBV7-2 and J usage is TRBJ2-7; 8 bases agree with TRBD1. Germline CDR1 and CDR2: SGHTA and FQGNSA. V was clipped by 3 bases and J by 3 bases; unmatched bases: 7. The CDR3 totals 15 residues. The DNA of the CDR3 is TGTGCCAGCAGCTTGACCCCCGGGACAGGCTACGAGCAGTACTTC. It specifies CASSLTPGTGYEQYF. The full variable domain, rest sourced from reference TRBV7-2 and TRBJ2-7, is GAGVSQSPSNKVTEKGKDVELRCDPISGHTALYWYRQSLGQGLEFLIYFQGNSAPDKSGLPSDRFSAERTGGSVSTLTIQRTQQEDSAVYLCASSLTPGTGYEQYFGPGTRLTVT.

The CDR3 nucleotides read TGTGCCGGACAGGGAGGGTCTCGATTTTCCAATGAGCAGTTCTTC. Its protein product is CAGQGGSRFSNEQFF. This rearrangement joins TRBV30 to TRBJ2-1, with D maybe TRBD1 (8 bases). Trimming cost V 8 bases and J 6 bases, with 23 bases left between them. Per the germline V gene, CDR1 is GTSNPN and CDR2 is SVGIG (reference sequence). The CDR3 is made up of 15 amino acids.

This clone was counted a single time. This chain uses TRBV3-1 (or the pseudogene TRBV3-2) with TRBJ2-7; D gene ambiguous. This CDR3 spans 12 amino acids. Germline values: CDR1 LGHDT, CDR2 YNNKEL (reference sequence). V was pared by 1 base and J by 5 bases, with 6 bases between. CDR3 sequence reads: CASSQVRDEQYF. The CDR3 DNA sequence: TGTGCCAGCAGCCAAGTACGGGACGAGCAGTACTTC.

The genes are TRBV5-6 and TRBJ2-2; 10 bases map to TRBD1. Germline V gives CDR1 SGHDT, CDR2 YYEEEE. CDR3 length: 16 residues. V was pared by 4 bases and J by 6 bases, with 9 bases of the junction left unmatched. The CDR3 coding sequence is TGTGCCAGCAGCATCGGACAGGGGGTTGGTTCCGGGGAGCTGTTTTTT. This sequence encodes CASSIGQGVGSGELFF. Supplemented by reference TRBV5-6 and TRBJ2-2, the full variable domain reads DAGVTQSPTHLIKTRGQQVTLRCSPKSGHDTVSWYQQALGQGPQFIFQYYEEEERQRGNFPDRFSGHQFPNYSSELNVNALLLGDSALYLCASSIGQGVGSGELFFGEGSRLTVL.

CDR3 nucleotide sequence: TGTGCCAGCAGTTTATTGAGAACAGATACGCAGTATTTT. This codes for CASSLLRTDTQYF. The chain employs TRBV27 and TRBJ2-3; D is uncertain. Germline-derived CDR1 and CDR2 are MNHEY and SMNVEV (reference sequence). With 1 base removed from V and 3 bases from J, the gap between germline ends came to 5 bases. The CDR3 contains 13 residues.

The V call is TRBV5-1, the J call TRBJ2-4; the D gene is possibly TRBD2 (5 bases). This CDR3 region has 15 residues. Between the trimmed V and J ends, which lost 6 bases and 6 bases, there was a span of 19 bases. Germline-derived CDR1 and CDR2 are SGHRS and YFSETQ. As DNA, the CDR3 is TGCGCCAGCACCCGAGAGGGCAGCGCCGGAAACATTCAGTACTTC. Its translation: CASTREGSAGNIQYF.

The gene calls are TRBV5-4 and TRBJ2-2; 8 positions match TRBD2. This CDR3 spans 14 amino acids. Germline V CDR1 and CDR2: SGHNT, YYREEE (reference sequence). V lost 5 bases, J lost 4 bases, and 4 bases stayed unmatched. CDR3 sequence (DNA): TGTGCCAGCAGGAGAGCGGGGGCCACCGGGGAGCTGTTTTTT. It yields the protein CASRRAGATGELFF.

The genes are TRBV24-1 and TRBJ2-1; 15 bases are a match to TRBD2. Per germline, CDR1 KGHDR and CDR2 SFDVKD. This CDR3 contains 20 residues. V dropped 4 bases and J dropped 8; count of bases not matched to a gene: 17. CDR3 protein: CATSDRRPTGTSGRNDEQFF. DNA for the CDR3: TGTGCCACCAGTGACCGCCGCCCAACCGGGACTAGCGGGAGGAACGATGAGCAGTTCTTC.

This chain links TRBV5-6 with TRBJ2-2, with D unclear. The CDR3 is 16 amino acids. Germline V gene sequence: CDR1 SGHDT, CDR2 YYEEEE. V was shortened by 1 base and J by 0 bases, with 10 bases between the two germline ends. The CDR3 spells CASSLFRLANTGELFF. The DNA for the CDR3 is TGTGCCAGCAGCTTGTTTCGGCTAGCGAACACCGGGGAGCTGTTTTTT.

The chain has TRBV27 and TRBJ1-6; TRBD1 might be the D (5 bases). The germline V gene has CDR1 MNHEY and CDR2 SMNVEV (reference sequence). The CDR3 spans 16 residues. Trimming stripped 3 bases from V and 9 bases from J, with 18 bases between. The CDR3: CASSFYLRGGFSPLHF. The CDR3 DNA reads TGTGCCAGCAGTTTCTACCTGCGGGGGGGATTTTCACCCCTCCACTTT.

This clone appeared a single time. J is TRBJ2-5 and V is TRBV14; no definite D call. Trimming cost V 3 bases and J 0 bases, with 17 bases left between them. The CDR3 spans 17 residues. The V gene's germline CDR1 is SGHDN and CDR2 FVKESK. CDR3 protein: CASSHVRGGAYQETQYF. CDR3 sequence (DNA): TGTGCCAGCAGCCATGTCCGCGGCGGAGCGTACCAAGAGACCCAGTACTTC.